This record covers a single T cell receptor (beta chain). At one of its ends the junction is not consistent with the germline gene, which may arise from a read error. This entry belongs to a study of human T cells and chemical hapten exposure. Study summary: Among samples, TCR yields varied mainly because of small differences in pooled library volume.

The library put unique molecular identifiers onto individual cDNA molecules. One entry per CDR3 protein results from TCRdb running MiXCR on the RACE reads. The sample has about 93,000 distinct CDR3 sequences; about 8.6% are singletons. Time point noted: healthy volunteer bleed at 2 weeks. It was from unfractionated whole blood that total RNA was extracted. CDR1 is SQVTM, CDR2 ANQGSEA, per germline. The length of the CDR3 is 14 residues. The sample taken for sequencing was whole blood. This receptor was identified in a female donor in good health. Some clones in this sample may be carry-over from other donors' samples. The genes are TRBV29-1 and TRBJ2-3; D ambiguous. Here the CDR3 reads CGVHGFSSTDTQYF. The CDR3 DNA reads TGCGGCGTCCACGGGTTTTCAAGCACAGATACGCAGTATTTT.